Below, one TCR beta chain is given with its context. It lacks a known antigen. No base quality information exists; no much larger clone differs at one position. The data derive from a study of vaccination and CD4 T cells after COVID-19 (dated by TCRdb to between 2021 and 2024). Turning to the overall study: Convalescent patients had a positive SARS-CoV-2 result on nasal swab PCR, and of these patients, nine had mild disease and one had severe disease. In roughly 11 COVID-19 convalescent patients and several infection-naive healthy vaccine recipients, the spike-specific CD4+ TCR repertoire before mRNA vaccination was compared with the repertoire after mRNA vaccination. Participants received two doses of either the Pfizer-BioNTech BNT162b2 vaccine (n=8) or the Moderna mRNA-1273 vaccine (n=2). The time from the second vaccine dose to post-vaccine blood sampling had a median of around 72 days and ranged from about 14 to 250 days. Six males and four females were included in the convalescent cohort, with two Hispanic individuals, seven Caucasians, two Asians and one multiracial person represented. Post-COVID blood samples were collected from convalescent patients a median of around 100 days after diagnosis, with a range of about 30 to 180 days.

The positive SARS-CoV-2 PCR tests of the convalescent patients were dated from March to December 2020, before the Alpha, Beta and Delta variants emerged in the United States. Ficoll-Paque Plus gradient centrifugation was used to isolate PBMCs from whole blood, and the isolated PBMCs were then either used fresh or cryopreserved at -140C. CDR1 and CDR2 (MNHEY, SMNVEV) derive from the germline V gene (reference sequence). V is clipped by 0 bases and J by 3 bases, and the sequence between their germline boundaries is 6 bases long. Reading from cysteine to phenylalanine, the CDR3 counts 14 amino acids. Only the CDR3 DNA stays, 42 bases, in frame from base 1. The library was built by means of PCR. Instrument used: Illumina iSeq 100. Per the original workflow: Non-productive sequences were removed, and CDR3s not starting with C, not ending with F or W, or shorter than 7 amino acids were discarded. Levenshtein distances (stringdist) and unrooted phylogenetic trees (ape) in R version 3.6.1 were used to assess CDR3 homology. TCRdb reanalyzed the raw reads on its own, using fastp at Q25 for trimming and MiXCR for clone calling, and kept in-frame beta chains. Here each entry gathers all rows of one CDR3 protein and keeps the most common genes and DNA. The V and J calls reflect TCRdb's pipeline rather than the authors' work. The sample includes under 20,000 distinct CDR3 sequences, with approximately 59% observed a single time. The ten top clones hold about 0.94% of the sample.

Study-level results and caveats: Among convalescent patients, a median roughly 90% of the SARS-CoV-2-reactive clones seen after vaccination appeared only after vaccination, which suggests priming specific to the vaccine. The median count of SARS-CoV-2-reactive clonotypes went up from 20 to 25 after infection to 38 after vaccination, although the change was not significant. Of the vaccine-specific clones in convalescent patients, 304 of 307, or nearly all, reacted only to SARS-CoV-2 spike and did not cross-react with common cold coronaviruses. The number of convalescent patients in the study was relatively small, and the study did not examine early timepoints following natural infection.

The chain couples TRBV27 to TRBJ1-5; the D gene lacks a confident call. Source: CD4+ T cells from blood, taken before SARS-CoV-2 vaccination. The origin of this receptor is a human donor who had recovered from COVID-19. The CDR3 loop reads CASSLSWANQPQHF. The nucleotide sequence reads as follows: TGTGCCAGCAGTTTATCGTGGGCCAATCAGCCCCAGCATTTT.